This note documents a single T cell receptor (beta chain) sequence. Antigen specificity is unknown. These data are taken from a study of TIL therapy for anti-PD-1-resistant metastatic lung cancer. CDR1 and CDR2 from the germline V gene are GTSNPN and SVGIG (reference sequence). The CDR3 is 15 amino acids. The V and J ends lost 4 bases and 4 bases respectively, with 18 bases between them. The libraries were made with immunoSEQ v3. Libraries were sequenced to roughly 2 million read pairs (survey) or 5-6 million (deep). Sequencing used immunoSEQ multiplex PCR; TCRdb keeps in-frame clones, though not all of them. This sample yields approximately 24,000 clones, of which around 70% are seen a single time; 7.4% belongs to the top ten. Sample time point: pre-treatment sample, taken before nivolumab and TIL therapy. Pleural nodules or supraclavicular lymph nodes made up most of the excised metastases sampled.

Study findings and constraints: Many TIL product clones were absent from baseline tumor, suggesting clonal contraction.

This TCR was sampled from a person aged 25-80 years with non-small cell lung cancer. Sequencing was performed on tumor tissue, taken at baseline. The chain carries TRBV30 and TRBJ2-3; perhaps TRBD2 as D (7 bases). CDR3 sequence reads: CAWTLGGGGPDTQYF. The CDR3 DNA is TGTGCCTGGACCCTAGGGGGGGGTGGCCCAGATACGCAGTATTTT. The whole variable domain, filled in from reference TRBV30 and TRBJ2-3, reads SQTIHQWPATLVQPVGSPLSLECTVEGTSNPNLYWYRQAAGRGLQLLFYSVGIGQISSEVPQNLSASRPQDRQFILSSKKLLLSDSGFYLCAWTLGGGGPDTQYFGPGTRLTVL.